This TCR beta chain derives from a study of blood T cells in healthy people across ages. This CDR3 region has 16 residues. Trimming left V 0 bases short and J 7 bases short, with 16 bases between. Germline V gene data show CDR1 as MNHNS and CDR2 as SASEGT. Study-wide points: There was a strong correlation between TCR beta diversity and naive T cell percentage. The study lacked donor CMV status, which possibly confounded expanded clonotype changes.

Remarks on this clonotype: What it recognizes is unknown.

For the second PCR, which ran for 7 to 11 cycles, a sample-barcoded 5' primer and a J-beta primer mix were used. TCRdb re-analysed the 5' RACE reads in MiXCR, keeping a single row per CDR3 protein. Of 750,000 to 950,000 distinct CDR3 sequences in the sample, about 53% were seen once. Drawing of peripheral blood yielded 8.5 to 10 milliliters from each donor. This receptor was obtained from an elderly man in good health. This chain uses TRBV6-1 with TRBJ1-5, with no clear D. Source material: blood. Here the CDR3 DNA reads TGTGCCAGCAGTGAAGCTGCGGGAGGCGGCCGACAGCCCCAGCATTTT. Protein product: CASSEAAGGGRQPQHF.